This TCR beta chain originates from a study of CD8 T cells in ankylosing spondylitis. Study observations and caveats: What seemed typical of ankylosing spondylitis blood was a TCR beta motif built from about eight highly homologous variants. Reactive arthritis synovial fluid and blood were previously reported to contain some motif variants. The study looked at matched synovial fluid samples from ankylosing spondylitis patients. Disease-linked clones were reported to be significantly enriched there.

Quantitative 5'-RACE with molecular barcodes produced the TCR beta libraries. One entry per CDR3 protein, called by TCRdb with MiXCR from the 5' RACE reads. Of a few hundred thousand distinct CDR3 sequences listed, about a fifth are singletons. On this clonotype: As yet, its antigen is unknown.

Germline V gives CDR1 MNHEY, CDR2 SMNVEV (reference sequence). V was trimmed by 0 bases and J by 6 bases, leaving 9 bases between them. The CDR3 loop spans 15 amino acids. Sequencing input: blood, either unsorted or a sorted T cell fraction (not recorded which). The gene calls are TRBV27 and TRBJ1-6; D possibly corresponds to TRBD1 (5 bases). This receptor was taken from a female donor with ankylosing spondylitis or in good health (not recorded which). The CDR3 sequence is CASSLSMTANSPLHF. The CDR3 DNA sequence: TGTGCCAGCAGTTTATCGATGACAGCTAATTCACCCCTCCACTTT.